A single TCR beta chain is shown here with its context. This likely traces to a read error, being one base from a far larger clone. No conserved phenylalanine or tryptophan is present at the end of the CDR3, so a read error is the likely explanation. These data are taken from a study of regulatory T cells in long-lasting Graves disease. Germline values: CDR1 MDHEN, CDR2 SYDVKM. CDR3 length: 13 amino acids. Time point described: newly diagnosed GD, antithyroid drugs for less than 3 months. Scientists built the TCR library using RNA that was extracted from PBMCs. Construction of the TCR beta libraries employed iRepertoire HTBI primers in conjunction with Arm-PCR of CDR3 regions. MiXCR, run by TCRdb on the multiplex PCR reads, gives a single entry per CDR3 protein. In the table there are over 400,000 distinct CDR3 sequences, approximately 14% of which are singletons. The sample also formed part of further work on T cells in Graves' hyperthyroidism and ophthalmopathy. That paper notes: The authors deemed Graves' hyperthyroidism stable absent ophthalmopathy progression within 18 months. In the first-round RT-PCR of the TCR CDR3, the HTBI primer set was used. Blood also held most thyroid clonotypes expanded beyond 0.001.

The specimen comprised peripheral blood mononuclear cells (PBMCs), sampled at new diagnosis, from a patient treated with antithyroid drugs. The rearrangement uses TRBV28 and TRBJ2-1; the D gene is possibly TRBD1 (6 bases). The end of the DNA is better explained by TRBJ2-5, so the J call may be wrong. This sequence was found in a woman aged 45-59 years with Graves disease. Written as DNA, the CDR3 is TGTGCCAGCAGTTCCGGACAGCAAGAGACCCAGTACTAC. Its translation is CASSSGQQETQYY.